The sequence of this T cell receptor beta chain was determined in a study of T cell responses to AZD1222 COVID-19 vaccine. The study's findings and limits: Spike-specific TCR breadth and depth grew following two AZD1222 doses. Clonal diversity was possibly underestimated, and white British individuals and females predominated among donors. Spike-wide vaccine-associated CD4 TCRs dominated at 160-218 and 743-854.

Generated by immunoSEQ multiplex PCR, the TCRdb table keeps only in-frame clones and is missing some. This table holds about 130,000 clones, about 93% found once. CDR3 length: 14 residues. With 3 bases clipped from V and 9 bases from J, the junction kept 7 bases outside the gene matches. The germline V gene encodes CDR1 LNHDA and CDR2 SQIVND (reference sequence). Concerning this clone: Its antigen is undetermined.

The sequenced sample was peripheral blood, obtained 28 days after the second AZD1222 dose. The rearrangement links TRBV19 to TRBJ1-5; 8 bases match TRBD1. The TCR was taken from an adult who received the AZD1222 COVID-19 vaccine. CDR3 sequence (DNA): TGTGCCAGTAGTATGGTACAGGGGGATCGGCCCCAGCATTTT. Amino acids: CASSMVQGDRPQHF.